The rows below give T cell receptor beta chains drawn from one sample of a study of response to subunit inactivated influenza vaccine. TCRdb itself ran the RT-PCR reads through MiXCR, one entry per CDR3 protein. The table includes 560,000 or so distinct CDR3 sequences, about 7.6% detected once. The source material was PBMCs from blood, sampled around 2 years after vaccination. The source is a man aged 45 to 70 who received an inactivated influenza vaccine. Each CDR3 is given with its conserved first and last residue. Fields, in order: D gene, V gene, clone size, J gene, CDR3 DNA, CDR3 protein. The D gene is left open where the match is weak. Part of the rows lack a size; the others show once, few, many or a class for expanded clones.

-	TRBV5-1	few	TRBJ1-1	TGCGCCAGCAGCTCGGGGGTTCGTGGGGCTTTCTTT	CASSSGVRGAFF
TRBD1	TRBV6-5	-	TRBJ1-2	TGTGCCAGCAGTTACGGGACAGGCGCACTTAACTATGGCTACACCTTC	CASSYGTGALNYGYTF
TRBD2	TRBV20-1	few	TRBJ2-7	TGCAGTGCTCTCGGTCTAGCGGGAGGAGCAGCCTACGAGCAGTACTTC	CSALGLAGGAAYEQYF
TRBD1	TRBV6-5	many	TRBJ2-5	TGTGCCAGCAGTTTCCAGGGGGCCATAGAGACCCAGTACTTC	CASSFQGAIETQYF
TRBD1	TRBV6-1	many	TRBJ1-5	TGTGCCAGCAGTACCTTAGACAGGGCCTATAGCAATCAGCCCCAGCATTTT	CASSTLDRAYSNQPQHF
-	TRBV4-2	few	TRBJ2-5	TGTGCCAGCAGCCAAGATGCGGGAGAGACCCAGTACTTC	CASSQDAGETQYF
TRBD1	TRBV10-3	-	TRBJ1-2	TGTGCCATCAGGACAGGGTATGGTGATGGCTACACCTTC	CAIRTGYGDGYTF
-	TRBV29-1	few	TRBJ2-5	TGCAGCGTTGTAATGGGTGAGACCCAGTACTTC	CSVVMGETQYF
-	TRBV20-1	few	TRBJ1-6	TGCAGTGCTACGATCCTCACAGCATATAATTCACCCCTCCACTTT	CSATILTAYNSPLHF
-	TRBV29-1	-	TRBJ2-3	TGCAGCGTCCAACGCGACGGTAGCACAGATACGCAGTATTTT	CSVQRDGSTDTQYF
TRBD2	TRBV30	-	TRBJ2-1	TGTGCCTGGGCCCGGACTAGCCATAGAGAGCAGTTCTTC	CAWARTSHREQFF
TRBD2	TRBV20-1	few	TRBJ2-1	TGCAGTGCTAGTTACCCTAGCGGGCAGTTCTTC	CSASYPSGQFF
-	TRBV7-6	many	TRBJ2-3	TGTGCCAGCAGCTTCCAACCAGCTAGCACAGATACGCAGTATTTT	CASSFQPASTDTQYF
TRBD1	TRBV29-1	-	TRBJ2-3	TGCAGCGTTGAATGGGGGCGGACAGGGGTTGTAGATACGCAGTATTTT	CSVEWGRTGVVDTQYF
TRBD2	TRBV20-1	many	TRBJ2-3	TGCAGTGCTAGAGATACGCTGGGGGGGAACACAGATACGCAGTATTTT	CSARDTLGGNTDTQYF
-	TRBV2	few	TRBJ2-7	TGTGCCAGCAACAGGGCAACGTACGAGCAGTACTTC	CASNRATYEQYF
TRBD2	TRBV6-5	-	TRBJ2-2	TGTGCCAGCAGTTATGGTAGCGGGAGAGTAAACACCGGGGAGCTGTTTTTT	CASSYGSGRVNTGELFF